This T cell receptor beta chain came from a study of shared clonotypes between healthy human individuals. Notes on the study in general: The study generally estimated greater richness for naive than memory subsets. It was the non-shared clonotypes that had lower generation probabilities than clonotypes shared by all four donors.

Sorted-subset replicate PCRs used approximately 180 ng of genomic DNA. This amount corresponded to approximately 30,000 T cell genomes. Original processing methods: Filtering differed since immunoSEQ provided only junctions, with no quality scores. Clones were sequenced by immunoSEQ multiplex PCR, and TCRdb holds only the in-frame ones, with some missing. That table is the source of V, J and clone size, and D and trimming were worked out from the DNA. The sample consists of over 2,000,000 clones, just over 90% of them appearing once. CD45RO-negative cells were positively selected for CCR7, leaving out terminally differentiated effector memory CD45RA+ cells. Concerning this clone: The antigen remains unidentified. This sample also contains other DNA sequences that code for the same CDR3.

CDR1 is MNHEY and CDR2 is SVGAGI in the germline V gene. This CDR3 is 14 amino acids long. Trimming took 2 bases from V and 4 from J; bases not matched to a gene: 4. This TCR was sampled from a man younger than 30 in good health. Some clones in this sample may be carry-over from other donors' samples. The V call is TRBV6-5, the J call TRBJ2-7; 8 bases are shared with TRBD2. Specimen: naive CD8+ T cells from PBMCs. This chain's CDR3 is CASSYGGRSYEQYF. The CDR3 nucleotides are TGTGCCAGCAGTTACGGCGGGAGGTCGTACGAGCAGTACTTC.